These 25 T cell receptor beta chains were all obtained from the same sample, sequenced in a study of blood T cell repertoires in COVID-19. Profiled with immunoSEQ multiplex PCR; TCRdb holds only in-frame clones, not every one. Among 90,000 or so clones listed, less than 90% were seen once. The sample was peripheral blood. The receptors derive from a man aged 55 to 70 with acute or convalescent COVID-19.

The chain couples TRBV6-5 to TRBJ1-2; possible D gene TRBD1, 5 bases. CDR3 size: 14 residues. The germline V gene has CDR1 MNHEY and CDR2 SVGAGI. Trimming pared 6 bases from V and 0 bases from J, leaving 11 bases between. For the CDR3, the DNA is TGTGCCAGCAGGGGCTCAGGGTCTAACTATGGCTACACCTTC. Protein product: CASRGSGSNYGYTF.

The chain recombines TRBV6-5 with TRBJ1-2; D remains unclear. Trimming took off 0 bases at V and 1 base at J, with 6 bases between the two ends. Germline values: CDR1 MNHEY, CDR2 SVGAGI. This CDR3 is built from 14 residues. CDR3 nucleotide sequence: TGTGCCAGCAGTTACTCATCCGTTAACTATGGCTACACCTTC. Translating it yields CASSYSSVNYGYTF.

This clone was observed once. The chain carries TRBV29-1 and TRBJ2-7; D is undetermined. Germline values: CDR1 SQVTM, CDR2 ANQGSEA. V was trimmed by 4 bases and J by 0 bases, leaving 7 bases between them. This CDR3 has 12 residues. The CDR3 is CSVVGNSYEQYF. The CDR3 nucleotides are TGCAGCGTTGTGGGCAACTCCTACGAGCAGTACTTC.

The chain couples TRBV7-9 to TRBJ2-7; D gene uncertain. Germline V lookup: CDR1 SEHNR, CDR2 FQNEAQ (reference sequence). This CDR3 is 14 amino acids long. V gave up 4 bases and J gave up 2 bases, with 12 bases separating them. The DNA for the CDR3 is TGTGCCAGCAGCTCCGACATCGGTCCCTACGAGCAGTACTTC. It yields the protein CASSSDIGPYEQYF.

As DNA, the CDR3 is TGTGCCAGCAGTTACTCACAGGGATCGAGCACTGAAGCTTTCTTT. Translation gives CASSYSQGSSTEAFF. The rearrangement links TRBV6-2 or TRBV6-3 to TRBJ1-1, with a weak D call TRBD1 (6 bases). V lost 0 bases to trimming and J lost 4 bases, with 12 bases between them. Germline lookup yields CDR1 MNHEY and CDR2 SVGEGT. The CDR3 runs to 15 residues.

The count of this clone is one. V and J are TRBV9 and TRBJ2-6; possibly TRBD2 for D (7 bases). The CDR3 is 17 amino acids. In germline, CDR1 is SGDLS, CDR2 YYNGEE. V was cut by 3 bases and J by 4 bases, with 17 bases left in between. DNA for the CDR3: TGTGCCAGCAGCGCAATTCCCCGGGGGGCAGGGGCCAACGTCCTGACTTTC. Its translation is CASSAIPRGAGANVLTF.

The V call is TRBV19, the J call TRBJ1-1, with D possibly being TRBD1 (6 bases). Germline values: CDR1 LNHDA, CDR2 SQIVND (reference sequence). V was shortened by 6 bases and J by 1 base, with 12 bases between the two germline ends. There are 14 residues in the CDR3. Written as DNA, the CDR3 is TGTGCCAGTAGATGGGGGCCCGAGAACACTGAAGCTTTCTTT. As protein: CASRWGPENTEAFF. The full variable domain, its missing parts supplied by reference TRBV19 and TRBJ1-1, is DGGITQSPKYLFRKEGQNVTLSCEQNLNHDAMYWYRQDPGQGLRLIYYSQIVNDFQKGDIAEGYSVSREKKESFPLTVTSAQKNPTAFYLCASRWGPENTEAFFGQGTRLTVV.

This clone was recorded once. One junction end does not reproduce the germline sequence, and a read error may be involved. This rearrangement joins TRBV6-2 or TRBV6-3 to TRBJ2-7, with 7 nucleotides matching TRBD1. The CDR3 totals 15 residues. CDR1 MNHEY and CDR2 SVGEGT come from the germline V gene. The CDR3 loop is CASTYSWDRAYEQYF. The CDR3 DNA is TGTGCCAGCACTTACTCGTGGGACAGAGCTTACGAGCAGTACTTC.

Of note for this clone: The identical CDR3 is also encoded by other nucleotide sequences in the sample. The gene calls are TRBV27 and TRBJ1-2; TRBD1 agrees at 8 bases. Trimming cost V 0 bases and J 4 bases; bases outside gene matches: 4. This CDR3 has 15 residues. Germline CDR1 and CDR2: MNHEY and SMNVEV (reference sequence). This CDR3 reads CASSLSGTGGYGYTF. The CDR3, as DNA: TGTGCCAGCAGTTTATCTGGGACAGGTGGCTATGGCTACACCTTC.

This clone was seen a few times. DNA for the CDR3: TGTGCCAGCAGCTTAGAAACAGGGGTGGGCTATGGCTACACCTTC. As protein: CASSLETGVGYGYTF. The chain has TRBV7-2 and TRBJ1-2; TRBD1 matches at 7 bases. Losses at the gene ends were 1 base for V and 4 bases for J; bases not matched to a gene: 6. The germline gives CDR1 SGHTA, CDR2 FQGNSA. This CDR3 comprises 15 residues. The full variable domain, with the rest looked up from reference TRBV7-2 and TRBJ1-2, is GAGVSQSPSNKVTEKGKDVELRCDPISGHTALYWYRQSLGQGLEFLIYFQGNSAPDKSGLPSDRFSAERTGGSVSTLTIQRTQQEDSAVYLCASSLETGVGYGYTFGSGTRLTVV.

V is TRBV3-1 (or the pseudogene TRBV3-2) and J is TRBJ2-7; tentative D call: TRBD2 (6 bases). CDR1 and CDR2 (germline): LGHDT, YNNKEL (reference sequence). Trimming left V 2 bases short and J 4 bases short, with 12 bases between. The CDR3 covers 14 residues. CDR3 sequence (DNA): TGTGCCAGCAGCCAACGCGGGCGGGAATACGAGCAGTACTTC. Translated, it gives CASSQRGREYEQYF.

This clone was seen a handful of times. The gene calls are TRBV5-1 and TRBJ2-7; 8 bases match TRBD2. The CDR3 runs to 15 residues. Germline V gene sequence: CDR1 SGHRS, CDR2 YFSETQ. The junction had 8 bases not matched to a gene; V was cut back by 4 bases and J by 2 bases. The CDR3 DNA reads as TGCGCCAGCAGCCACCGTACTAGCGGTACCTACGAGCAGTACTTC. It encodes CASSHRTSGTYEQYF. Variable domain in full (rest from reference TRBV5-1 and TRBJ2-7): KAGVTQTPRYLIKTRGQQVTLSCSPISGHRSVSWYQQTPGQGLQFLFEYFSETQRNKGNFPGRFSGRQFSNSRSEMNVSTLELGDSALYLCASSHRTSGTYEQYFGPGTRLTVT.

This sequence joins TRBV4-3 and TRBJ2-2, with 9 bases matching TRBD1. CDR1 and CDR2 from the germline V gene are LGHNA and YSLEER. CDR3 length: 16 amino acids. Trimming cost V 1 base and J 7 bases; bases outside gene matches: 7. This chain's CDR3 is CASSQVQGTGIGELFF. As DNA, the CDR3 is TGCGCCAGCAGCCAAGTCCAAGGGACAGGGATCGGGGAGCTGTTTTTT.

CDR3 sequence reads: CASSMTLTTEAFF. For the CDR3, the DNA is TGCGCCAGCAGCATGACACTCACCACTGAAGCTTTCTTT. The J gene is TRBJ1-1, the V gene TRBV5-1; no reliable D call. This CDR3 comprises 13 residues. CDR1 SGHRS and CDR2 YFSETQ come from the germline V gene. Trimming stripped 4 bases from V and 4 bases from J, with 11 bases between.

The genes are TRBV6-4 and TRBJ1-2, with D possibly being TRBD1 (6 bases). The V end lost 2 bases, the J end lost 6 bases, and 19 bases lay between the germline ends. CDR3 length: 16 amino acids. The V gene's germline CDR1 is MRHNA and CDR2 SNTAGT. Here the CDR3 reads CASSDPYGDKIDGYTF. The CDR3 DNA follows: TGTGCCAGCAGTGACCCGTATGGGGACAAAATCGATGGCTACACCTTC.

This clone came up once. The chain employs TRBV4-3 and TRBJ1-2, with 9 bases identical to TRBD1. V trimming: 0 bases; J trimming: 9 bases; junction bases outside the gene matches: 11. The CDR3 is 16 amino acids. Germline lookup yields CDR1 LGHNA and CDR2 YSLEER. CDR3 sequence reads: CASSQESGGTGKSYTF. The CDR3 nucleotides read TGCGCCAGCAGCCAAGAATCAGGTGGGACAGGGAAAAGCTACACCTTC.

V gene TRBV5-6 combines with J gene TRBJ1-5, with 8 bases lining up with TRBD1. The CDR3 totals 16 residues. Trimming at V came to 1 base and at J to 3 bases, leaving 6 bases not matched to a gene. The germline V gene has CDR1 SGHDT and CDR2 YYEEEE. The DNA for the CDR3 is TGTGCCAGCAGCTTGTCCGGACAGGGACCCAATCAGCCCCAGCATTTT. Protein sequence: CASSLSGQGPNQPQHF.

This clone has more than one count but fewer than ten. The rearrangement uses TRBV5-4 and TRBJ2-3, with a possible D match to TRBD2 (7 bases). This CDR3 is built from 16 residues. Trimming pared 0 bases from V and 1 base from J, leaving 12 bases between. Germline CDR1 is SGHNT and CDR2 is YYREEE (reference sequence). The CDR3 spells CASSLGLGGRTDTQYF. CDR3 DNA: TGTGCCAGCAGCTTGGGGCTGGGGGGGCGCACAGATACGCAGTATTTT. The complete variable domain, with remaining parts taken from reference TRBV5-4 and TRBJ2-3, reads ETGVTQSPTHLIKTRGQQVTLRCSSQSGHNTVSWYQQALGQGPQFIFQYYREEENGRGNFPPRFSGLQFPNYSSELNVNALELDDSALYLCASSLGLGGRTDTQYFGPGTRLTVL.

The V gene is TRBV10-1, the J gene TRBJ2-2, with TRBD2 matching over 10 bases. CDR1 and CDR2 from the germline V gene are WNHNN and SYGVQD (reference sequence). The junction had 3 bases not matched to a gene; V was cut back by 5 bases and J by 3 bases. The CDR3 has 15 residues. The CDR3 reads CASSRTSGDTGELFF. The CDR3 DNA reads as TGCGCCAGCAGTAGGACTAGCGGTGACACCGGGGAGCTGTTTTTT.

The V gene is TRBV10-1, the J gene TRBJ2-5; D is unclear. Looked up from germline, CDR1 is WNHNN and CDR2 is SYGVQD (reference sequence). Trimming removed 3 bases from V and 5 bases from J, with 4 bases in between. The CDR3 loop spans 11 amino acids. The CDR3 region has the DNA TGCGCCAGCAGTGACAGGGAGACCCAGTACTTC. It translates to CASSDRETQYF.

The J gene is TRBJ1-6, the V gene TRBV11-2, with 7 bases identical to TRBD1. The J segment lost 7 bases and the V segment lost 5 bases, leaving 5 bases of the junction unmatched. This CDR3 spans 14 amino acids. Germline CDR1 and CDR2: SGHAT and FQNNGV. In nucleotides, the CDR3 is TGTGCCAGCAGCAAGGACAGGCGAAATTCACCCCTCCACTTT. It translates to CASSKDRRNSPLHF.

The V and J genes are TRBV19 and TRBJ2-6; D is ambiguous. The CDR3 runs 16 residues. V shed 4 bases and J shed 2 bases, with 12 bases lying between them. Per germline, CDR1 LNHDA and CDR2 SQIVND (reference sequence). CDR3 protein: CASSKSASTGANVLTF. The CDR3 DNA is TGTGCCAGTAGTAAATCAGCGTCGACTGGGGCCAACGTCCTGACTTTC. Full variable domain (remainder filled in from reference TRBV19 and TRBJ2-6): DGGITQSPKYLFRKEGQNVTLSCEQNLNHDAMYWYRQDPGQGLRLIYYSQIVNDFQKGDIAEGYSVSREKKESFPLTVTSAQKNPTAFYLCASSKSASTGANVLTFGAGSRLTVL.

This clone appeared a few times. The chain combines TRBV7-2 with TRBJ1-2; D might be TRBD1 (5 bases). The CDR3 covers 17 residues. Between the trimmed V and J ends, which lost 5 bases and 4 bases, there was a span of 23 bases. CDR1 and CDR2 from the germline V gene are SGHTA and FQGNSA. The DNA of the CDR3 is TGTGCCAGCAGCGAGGGACTCAGGCCCGATGGTTCCTATGGCTACACCTTC. Translated, it gives CASSEGLRPDGSYGYTF.

J is TRBJ1-1 and V is TRBV12-5; D remains ambiguous. Trimming shortened V by 5 bases and J by 5 bases, and 12 bases separated the two germline ends. Germline assignment: CDR1 LGHNT and CDR2 FRNRAP. The CDR3 loop spans 13 amino acids. CDR3 residues: CASGLDVKTEAFF. The DNA of the CDR3 is TGTGCTAGTGGTCTGGATGTAAAAACTGAAGCTTTCTTT.

The rearrangement uses TRBV10-3 and TRBJ1-1; D remains unclear. The CDR3 length is 13 residues. Germline lookup yields CDR1 ENHRY and CDR2 SYGVKD. Trimming took off 3 bases at V and 1 base at J, with 6 bases between the two ends. CDR3 residues: CAISDERNTEAFF. CDR3 nucleotides: TGTGCCATCAGTGATGAGAGGAACACTGAAGCTTTCTTT.